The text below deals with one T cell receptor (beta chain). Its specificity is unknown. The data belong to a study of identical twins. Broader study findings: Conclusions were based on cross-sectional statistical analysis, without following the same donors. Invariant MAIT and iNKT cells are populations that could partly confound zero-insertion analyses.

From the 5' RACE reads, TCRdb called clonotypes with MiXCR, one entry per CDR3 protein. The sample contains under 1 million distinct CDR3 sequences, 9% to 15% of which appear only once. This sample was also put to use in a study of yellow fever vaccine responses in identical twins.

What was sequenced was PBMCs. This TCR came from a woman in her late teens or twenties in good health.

The CDR3 DNA follows: TGTGCCAGCAGGGGGACAGGGAAAATCCACGAGCAGTACTTC. Protein sequence: CASRGTGKIHEQYF. The V gene is TRBV27, the J gene TRBJ2-7; TRBD1 matches at 9 bases. Germline assignment: CDR1 MNHEY and CDR2 SMNVEV (reference sequence). This CDR3 has 14 residues. V shed 6 bases and J 5 bases; nucleotides not matched to a gene: 8.